This is a list of T cell receptor beta chains from one sample in a study of cytomegalovirus exposure and HLA in healthy donors. Assay: immunoSEQ multiplex PCR; the TCRdb copy retains only in-frame clones and omits some. The repertoire includes about 150,000 clones, under 80% of them detected once, and approximately 4% sits in the top ten. Sequenced input: PBMCs. The receptors derive from a man between 18 and 35 years old in good health and CMV-seropositive. Each CDR3 is given without its conserved first and last residue.

J	V	CDR3
TRBJ2-3	TRBV5-4	ASRGTGADTQY
TRBJ2-1	TRBV6-4	ASSETSGSYNEQF
TRBJ2-3	TRBV6-5	ASRRQGGSTDTQY
TRBJ2-1	TRBV5-4	ASSPQGSYNEQF
TRBJ1-1	TRBV7-6	ASSLENQGLTEAF
TRBJ2-5	TRBV30	AWGGVTETQY
TRBJ2-7	TRBV18	ASSPRRTDSYEQY
TRBJ1-1	TRBV2	ASSVNRGTEAF
TRBJ1-1	TRBV19	ASSIPQGRMNTEAF
TRBJ2-2	TRBV7-2	ASSGRVLGELF
TRBJ1-5	TRBV19	ASSIHSLTFNQPQH
TRBJ1-1	TRBV5-1	ASAREAGRPEAF
TRBJ1-3	TRBV6-5	ASSTTGNTIY
TRBJ2-1	TRBV5-1	ASRNGLAAVNEQF
TRBJ2-7	TRBV28	ASSFHAAVGGYYEQY
TRBJ2-2	TRBV6-5	ASSYQGGTGELF
TRBJ1-4	TRBV29-1	SVDQGESNEKLF
TRBJ1-2	TRBV5-1	ASSPRLSARGYT
TRBJ2-1	TRBV28	ASSRGGPYNEQF
TRBJ1-5	TRBV7-8	ASSFFVGGGSNQPQH
TRBJ2-2	TRBV19	ASSIQGTGELF
TRBJ1-6	TRBV5-4	ASSWDRGSYNSPLH
TRBJ2-1	TRBV9	ASSVVLAVSSYNEQF
TRBJ2-1	TRBV5-1	ASSSPRSYNEQF
TRBJ2-6	TRBV5-4	ASSSRPSGGTTGANVLT
TRBJ2-7	TRBV20-1	SASLYREQY
TRBJ2-6	TRBV7-9	ASSFPSGLRANVLT
TRBJ2-1	TRBV27	ASSLAGADEQF
TRBJ1-5	TRBV23-1	ASSQGRNRASNQPQH
TRBJ2-7	TRBV7-6	ASSPSVTAYEQY
TRBJ1-1	TRBV6-5	ASRRRQGMNTEAF
TRBJ2-5	TRBV6-1	ASSEAWRGGRETQY
TRBJ2-3	TRBV5-4	ASSLRTGATDTQY
TRBJ1-3	TRBV11-2	ASRTRQGGNTIY
TRBJ2-5	TRBV11-2	ASSRQGEWETQY
TRBJ2-7	TRBV29-1	SVEELAGGEQY
TRBJ2-2	TRBV5-1	ASSLAAGVVAGELF
TRBJ2-1	TRBV4-3	ASSWGHYNEQF
TRBJ2-1	TRBV6-5	ASTLDRGYYNEQF
TRBJ2-3	TRBV9	ASSLDGTSTDTQY
TRBJ2-3	TRBV27	ASSSGLAGDLLSRTDTQY
TRBJ2-1	TRBV9	ASSARLGYNEQF
TRBJ2-7	TRBV5-1	ASSRGQNYEQY
TRBJ1-1	TRBV27	ASSTGQRINTEAF
TRBJ1-2	TRBV28	ASSFRVKGYGYT
TRBJ2-7	TRBV7-9	ASSQSGTGGREQY
TRBJ2-5	TRBV28	ASSPTSVETQY
TRBJ1-2	TRBV11-2	ASSASGGYT